Only one count was recorded for the clone carrying this T cell receptor (beta chain). Antigen specificity is unknown. Here immunoSEQ multiplex PCR was the method, and the copy in TCRdb shows in-frame clones only, minus some. The data hold around 20,000 clones, with around nine tenths observed a single time. The CDR3 length is 14 residues. V was clipped by 3 bases and J by 0 bases, with 9 bases between them. The germline CDR1 and CDR2 sequences are SGHDT and YYEEEE. The data stem from a study of a mutant IDH1 vaccine in newly diagnosed glioma. Findings and caveats of the study: Vaccine-induced immune responses were detected in around 93% of patients.

Specified time point: week 11, during vaccination. Each vaccine dose was 300 ug of mutant IDH1 20-mer peptide, with topical imiquimod. The source material was PBMCs, sampled from a glioma patient whose treatment included an IDH1 peptide vaccine. The chain is built from TRBV5-6 and TRBJ1-1; D perhaps matches TRBD1 (5 bases). This receptor was taken from a woman aged 40-49 years with glioma. The CDR3 sequence: CASSYGAVNTEAFF. The DNA for the CDR3 is TGTGCCAGCAGCTACGGGGCTGTGAACACTGAAGCTTTCTTT.